The rows below give T cell receptor beta chains drawn from one sample of a study of CD8 T cells in ankylosing spondylitis. TCRdb re-called the 5' RACE reads with MiXCR, one entry per CDR3 protein. The sample has a few hundred thousand distinct CDR3 sequences; under 25% are singletons. The sequencing sample was made of blood, either unsorted or a sorted T cell fraction (not recorded which). The receptors come from a male donor with ankylosing spondylitis. CDR3s include the opening cysteine and the closing phenylalanine or tryptophan. The order of the fields is D gene, J gene, V gene, clone size, CDR3 DNA, CDR3 protein. A D gene is named only where the DNA matches it firmly. Only some rows state a clone size, as once, few, many or a class for expanded clones.

>-|TRBJ2-7|TRBV10-3|few
TGTGCCATCAGTGTGGGATACGAGCAGTACTTC
CAISVGYEQYF
>-|TRBJ2-1|TRBV25-1|once
TGTGCCAGCAGTGTCCAGGGACAACCCTACAATGAGCAGTTCTTC
CASSVQGQPYNEQFF
>TRBD1|TRBJ2-7|TRBV7-3|-
TGTGCCAGCAGCCCCCGAGACAGGGATGAGCAGTACTTC
CASSPRDRDEQYF
>-|TRBJ2-7|TRBV12-3/TRBV12-4|-
TGTGCCAGCAGTAGGGCAAGGACAAGGACGTACTTC
CASSRARTRTYF
>TRBD1|TRBJ2-7|TRBV10-3|-
TGTGCCATCAGTGAGTCGGGCAGGGGGCTCTACGAGCAGTACTTC
CAISESGRGLYEQYF
>-|TRBJ1-2|TRBV18|-
TGTGCCAGCTCACCATTATCCTTTCGGGACGGCTACACCTTC
CASSPLSFRDGYTF
>-|TRBJ2-7|TRBV3-1|few
TGTGCCAGCAGCCAAGTTGACCACTACGAGCAGTACTTC
CASSQVDHYEQYF
>-|TRBJ1-5|TRBV19|-
TGTGCCAGTAGTATCGCGGGTTCCAATCAGCCCCAGCATTTT
CASSIAGSNQPQHF
>-|TRBJ1-2|TRBV5-1|-
TGCGCCAGCAGCTTTTACGAAACCGGGACAATTTATGGCTACACCTTC
CASSFYETGTIYGYTF
>-|TRBJ1-5|TRBV5-1|-
TGCGCCAGCAGCTTTAGTGGCGGACGGCGGGAGCCCCAGCATTTT
CASSFSGGRREPQHF
>TRBD2|TRBJ2-7|TRBV5-1|few
TGCGCCAGCAGTCCCGGGACTAGGTATCCCTACGAGCAGTACTTC
CASSPGTRYPYEQYF
>-|TRBJ1-4|TRBV6-4|-
TGTGCCAGCAGTGACCGGACACCCGAAAAACTGTTTTTT
CASSDRTPEKLFF
>-|TRBJ1-1|TRBV12-3/TRBV12-4|-
TGTGCCAGCAGCTCCCGGTATCGGGGGAAGTGGACTGAAGCTTTCTTT
CASSSRYRGKWTEAFF
>-|TRBJ2-2|TRBV3-1|few
TGTGCCAGCAGCCAAGACAGGGGACCGTACACCGGGGAGCTGTTTTTT
CASSQDRGPYTGELFF
>TRBD2|TRBJ2-7|TRBV3-1|-
TGTGCCAGCAGCCAAGGAGGGAGGGCCCCCTACGAGCAGTACTTC
CASSQGGRAPYEQYF
>-|TRBJ1-6|TRBV12-3/TRBV12-4|-
TGTGCCAGCAGTCCTTCTGAGGTCTTCAATTCACCCCTCCACTTT
CASSPSEVFNSPLHF
>-|TRBJ1-5|TRBV28|-
TGTGCCATACGCGGGGGGAATAGCAATCAGCCCCAGCATTTT
CAIRGGNSNQPQHF
>-|TRBJ2-1|TRBV11-2|many
TGTGCCAGCAGCCCAGTTCGGGGGAGCTCCTACAATGAGCAGTTCTTC
CASSPVRGSSYNEQFF
>-|TRBJ2-5|TRBV20-1|few
TGCAGTGCTGGGGGACGCGAAATGGAGACCCAGTACTTC
CSAGGREMETQYF
>-|TRBJ1-2|TRBV20-1|few
TGCAGTGCCTTCACGGACAGTTATGGCTACACCTTC
CSAFTDSYGYTF
>TRBD1|TRBJ2-1|TRBV7-3|-
TGTGCCAGCAGCTCCAGACAGGGTTTAGGGGAGCAGTTCTTC
CASSSRQGLGEQFF
>TRBD1|TRBJ2-2|TRBV14|few
TGTGCCAGCAGCCAATGGGGACAGGGTCCCGGGGAGCTGTTTTTT
CASSQWGQGPGELFF
>TRBD1|TRBJ2-5|TRBV20-1|-
TGCAGTGCTACCGGGACAGCATCGCAAGAGACCCAGTACTTC
CSATGTASQETQYF
>TRBD1|TRBJ1-4|TRBV29-1|-
TGCAGCGTTGCCGGGACAGGGACAACTAATGAAAAACTGTTTTTT
CSVAGTGTTNEKLFF
>-|TRBJ1-4|TRBV20-1|-
TGCAGTGCTAGCCCGGAGGGAGGAGATGAAAAACTGTTTTTT
CSASPEGGDEKLFF
>TRBD2|TRBJ2-1|TRBV5-1|-
TGCGCCAGCGCTCGAGGGGAGGGTGAGCAGTTCTTC
CASARGEGEQFF
>-|TRBJ1-3|TRBV4-3|-
TGCGCCAGCAGCCGCTCGGGGCAGTCTGGAAACACCATATATTTT
CASSRSGQSGNTIYF
>TRBD1|TRBJ1-6|TRBV11-2|-
TGTGCCAGCAGCTTCGGGACAGGCCCTAATTCACCCCTCCACTTT
CASSFGTGPNSPLHF
>TRBD1|TRBJ1-6|TRBV11-2|-
TGTGCCAGCAGCTTACGCTACAAGACAGGGGATTCACCCCTCCACTTT
CASSLRYKTGDSPLHF
>-|TRBJ2-3|TRBV20-1|-
TGCAGTGCTAGCGGGCCGAGGGGAATGGATACGCAGTATTTT
CSASGPRGMDTQYF
>-|TRBJ1-3|TRBV18|-
TGTGCCAGCTCACCACGGACGCCAACAAGAAACACCATATATTTT
CASSPRTPTRNTIYF